This T cell receptor beta chain derives from a study of blood T cells in healthy people across ages (dated by TCRdb to between 2014 and 2016). A note on the overall study: Template switching captured roughly one uniquely barcoded TCR beta cDNA molecule per two T cells in model experiments. To avoid experimental bias, donors of different ages were randomly spread across the sequencing lanes. Age-related changes in TCR beta repertoire diversity were measured in the study by deep sequencing normalized with unique cDNA molecular identifiers. Two additional independent replicas of 1 million unique cDNA reads from the same blood draw were analyzed for two donors (one aged 18 to 30 and one aged 80 or older). The donors were divided into four age groups: young (average around 16 years), middle-aged (approximately 41), aged (about 60) and long-lived (roughly 82).

The method behind the library was 5' RACE. Sequencing instrument: Illumina HiSeq 2500. A second PCR of about 6 to 11 cycles was run with a J-beta primer mix and a sample-barcoded 5' primer. A template-switch 5' adaptor carrying 12 random nucleotides introduced a unique molecular identifier onto each TCR beta cDNA molecule. Each sample yielded at least 2.5 million CDR3-containing paired-end reads. The Mint cDNA synthesis kit, primed by a TRBC-specific oligonucleotide, was used to synthesize first-strand cDNA from all RNA. Following uracil-DNA glycosylase treatment, a first 18-cycle PCR with universal primers M1SS and BC2_uni_R was performed on all cDNA. The study's own analysis went as follows. For normalization, 1 million high-quality reads, each with a distinct molecular identifier, were randomly selected from each sample. Instead of being binned into consensus sequences, reads that shared molecular identifiers were thrown out. CDR3 identification, clonotype clustering and error correction used MiTCR with a Q25 quality threshold and the strictest error-elimination algorithm. A nonparametric unseen species model using Euler transformation provided a lower-bound estimate of total TCR beta diversity. The public reads were quality trimmed at Q25 with fastp and then assembled into clones with MiXCR by TCRdb, keeping productive beta chains. One record per CDR3 amino acid sequence lists the most common genes and DNA. The V and J calls come from TCRdb's annotation, not from the publication. This sample is represented by 1.4 million to 1.5 million distinct CDR3 sequences; roughly 40% of them were singletons. The ten biggest clones cover approximately 7.9% of the sample.

This clonotype was seen once. Its target antigen remains unknown. Base qualities are not recorded, but no much larger clone differs from it by a single base. Broader findings and caveats from the paper: Compared with the aged group, the long-lived group had more naive CD4+ T cells, fewer expanded clones and increased TCR diversity, a pattern suggesting age selection. The CMV infection status of donors was not known, potentially confounding age-related changes in expanded clonotypes. Estimates of total diversity from one million sequenced T cells were regarded as lower bounds and underestimates. A strong correlation was found between observed TCR beta diversity and the percentage of naive T cells measured by flow cytometry. Conclusive comparison of naive and antigen-experienced compartments was prevented by the profiling of bulk unsorted PBMCs. As age increased, observed TCR beta diversity per million T cells dropped in a roughly linear way, and a significant reduction was already evident by age about 40.

Systemically healthy Caucasian individuals from Russia, 35 to 50 in total and aged about 6 to 95 years, were included as donors. Roughly 9.5 milliliters of peripheral blood were drawn from each donor into EDTA-treated Vacutainer tubes. Ficoll-Paque density-gradient centrifugation was used to isolate PBMCs, with at least 7 million obtained per sample. Total RNA was extracted from PBMCs with Trizol reagent, with at least 5.5 micrograms obtained per sample. For every donor, flow cytometry on a PBMC aliquot measured the percentage of naive CD45RAhigh/CD27high T cells. At the junction V is shortened by 4 bases and J by 0 bases, with 13 bases in between. There are 15 amino acids in the CDR3, from cysteine to phenylalanine inclusive. Just the 45-base CDR3 DNA is kept, in frame starting at base 1. In the germline V gene, CDR1 corresponds to SGHDT and CDR2 to YYEEEE.

This TCR was sampled from a woman aged 18-29 years in good health. The sequenced material came from blood. The chain is assembled from TRBV5-6 and TRBJ1-1; matching of 5 bases hints at TRBD1 as the D gene. The CDR3 corresponds to CASSVLQGVNTEAFF. The base sequence is TGTGCCAGCAGCGTACTCCAGGGAGTGAACACTGAAGCTTTCTTT.